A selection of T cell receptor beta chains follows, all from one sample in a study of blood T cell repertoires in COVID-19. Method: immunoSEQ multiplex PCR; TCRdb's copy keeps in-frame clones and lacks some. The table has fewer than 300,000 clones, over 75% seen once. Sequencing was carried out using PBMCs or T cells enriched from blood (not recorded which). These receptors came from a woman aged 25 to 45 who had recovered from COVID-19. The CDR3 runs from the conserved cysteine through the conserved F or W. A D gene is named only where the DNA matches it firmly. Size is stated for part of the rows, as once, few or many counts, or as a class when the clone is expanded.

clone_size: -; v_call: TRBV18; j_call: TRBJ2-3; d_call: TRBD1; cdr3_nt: TGTGCCAGCTCACCACGGGACAGGGGTTCATCAGATACGCAGTATTTT; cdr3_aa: CASSPRDRGSSDTQYF
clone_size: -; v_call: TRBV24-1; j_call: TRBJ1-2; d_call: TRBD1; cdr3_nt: TGTGCCACCAGTGACTCCGGGACAGGGGGCTATGGCTACACCTTC; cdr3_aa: CATSDSGTGGYGYTF
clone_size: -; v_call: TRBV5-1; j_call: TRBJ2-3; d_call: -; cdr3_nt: TGCGCCAGCAGCTTACAGGATCCTAGCACAGATACGCAGTATTTT; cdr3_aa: CASSLQDPSTDTQYF
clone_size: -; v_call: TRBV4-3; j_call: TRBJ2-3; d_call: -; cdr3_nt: TGCGCCAGCAGCCAAGATGGGCCAGGGTCCACAGATACGCAGTATTTT; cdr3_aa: CASSQDGPGSTDTQYF
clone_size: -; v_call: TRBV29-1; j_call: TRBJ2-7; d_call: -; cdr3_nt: TGCAGCGTGAACACAGGACAGCACGAGCAGTACTTC; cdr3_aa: CSVNTGQHEQYF
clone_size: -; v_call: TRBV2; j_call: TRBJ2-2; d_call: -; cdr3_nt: TGTGCCAGCGAGGCCGGGGAGCTGTTTTTT; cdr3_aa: CASEAGELFF
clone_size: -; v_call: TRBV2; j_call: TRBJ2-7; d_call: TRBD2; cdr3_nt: TGTGCCAGCAGAAGACTAGCGGGAGTGTACGAGCAGTACTTC; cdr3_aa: CASRRLAGVYEQYF
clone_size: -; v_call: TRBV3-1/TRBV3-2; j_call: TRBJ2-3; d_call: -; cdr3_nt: TGTGCCAGCAGCCAAGTTCCGGGAGTTGCAGATACGCAGTATTTT; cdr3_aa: CASSQVPGVADTQYF
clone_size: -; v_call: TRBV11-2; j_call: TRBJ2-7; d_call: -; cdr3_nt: TGTGCCAGCGGCCCCACGAGGGCCTCCGAGCAGTACTTC; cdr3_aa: CASGPTRASEQYF
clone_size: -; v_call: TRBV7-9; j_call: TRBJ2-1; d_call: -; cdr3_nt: TGTGCCAGCAGCTTAGCGGTGAGTCTAGCAGTCTACAATGAGCAGTTCTTC; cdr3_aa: CASSLAVSLAVYNEQFF
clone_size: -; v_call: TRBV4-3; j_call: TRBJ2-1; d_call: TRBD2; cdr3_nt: TGCGCCAGCAGCCCCACTAGCGGGAGCGGGAATGAGCAGTTCTTC; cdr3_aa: CASSPTSGSGNEQFF
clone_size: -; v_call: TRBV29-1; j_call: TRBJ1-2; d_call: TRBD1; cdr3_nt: TGCAGCGTAGAAGCGGGGGACAGCCTTTTCCCTTTCTATGGCTACACCTTC; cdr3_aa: CSVEAGDSLFPFYGYTF
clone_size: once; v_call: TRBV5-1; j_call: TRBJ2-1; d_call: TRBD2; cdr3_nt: TGCGCCAGCAAATGGTCCGGGGGACTAGCGGGATATCGTGAGCAGTTCTTC; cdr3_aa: CASKWSGGLAGYREQFF
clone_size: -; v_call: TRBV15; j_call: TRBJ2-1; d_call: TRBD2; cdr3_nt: TGTGCCACCAGCAGAGAACTAGCGGGAGGGTCCGGTGAGCAGTTCTTC; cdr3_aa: CATSRELAGGSGEQFF
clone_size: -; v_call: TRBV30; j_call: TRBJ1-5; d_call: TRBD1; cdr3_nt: TGTGCCTGGAGCAGGGGGCGCGACCAGCCCCAGCATTTT; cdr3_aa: CAWSRGRDQPQHF
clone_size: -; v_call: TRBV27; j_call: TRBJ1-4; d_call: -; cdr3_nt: TGTGCCCGGCCCGAGGCAGGGGCTGAAAAACTGTTTTTT; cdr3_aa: CARPEAGAEKLFF
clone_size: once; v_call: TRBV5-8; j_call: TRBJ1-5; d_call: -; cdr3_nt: TGTGCCAGCAGCTATAAAAGAGGGAGCAATCAGCCCCAGCATTTT; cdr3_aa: CASSYKRGSNQPQHF
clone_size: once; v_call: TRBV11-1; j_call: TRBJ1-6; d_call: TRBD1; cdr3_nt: TGTGCCAGCAGCTCCGGGACAGATAATTCACCCCTCCACTTT; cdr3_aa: CASSSGTDNSPLHF
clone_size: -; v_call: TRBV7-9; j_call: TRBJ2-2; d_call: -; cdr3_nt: TGTGCCAGCAGACTAACAGGGGGGGCGAACACCGGGGAGCTGTTTTTT; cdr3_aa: CASRLTGGANTGELFF
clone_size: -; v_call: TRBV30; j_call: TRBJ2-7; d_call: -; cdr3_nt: TGTGCCTCGACTAGTTCCGTCTACGAGCAGTACTTC; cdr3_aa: CASTSSVYEQYF
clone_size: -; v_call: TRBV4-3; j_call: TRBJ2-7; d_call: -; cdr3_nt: TGCGCCAGCAGCCAAGAAGCGGTCCGGACAGCTACCTACGAGCAGTACTTC; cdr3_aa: CASSQEAVRTATYEQYF
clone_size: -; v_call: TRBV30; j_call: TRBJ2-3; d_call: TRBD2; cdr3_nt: TGTGCCTGGAGTTTAGCGGGAGGGGTGCCAGATACGCAGTATTTT; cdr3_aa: CAWSLAGGVPDTQYF
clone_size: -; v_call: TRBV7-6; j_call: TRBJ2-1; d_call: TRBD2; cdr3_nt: TGTGCCAGCAGCTTCACAAGTCTAGCGGGAGGGGGCAATGAGCAGTTCTTC; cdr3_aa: CASSFTSLAGGGNEQFF
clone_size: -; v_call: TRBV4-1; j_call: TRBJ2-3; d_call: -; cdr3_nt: TGCGCCAGCAGCCCCAGACTAGGGGGCACAGATACGCAGTATTTT; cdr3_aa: CASSPRLGGTDTQYF
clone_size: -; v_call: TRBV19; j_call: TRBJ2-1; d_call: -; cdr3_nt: TGTGCCAGTAGTAGGGGGGACAGTAAGCACAATGAGCAGTTCTTC; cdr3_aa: CASSRGDSKHNEQFF
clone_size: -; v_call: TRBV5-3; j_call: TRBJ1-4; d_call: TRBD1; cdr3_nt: TGTGCCAGAAGCCGAACGGGGACAGCCGGCAATGAAAAACTGTTTTTT; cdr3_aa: CARSRTGTAGNEKLFF
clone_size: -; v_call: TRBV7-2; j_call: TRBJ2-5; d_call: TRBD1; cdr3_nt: TGTGCCAGCAGCTCGGGACAGCCTGGGGAGACCCAGTACTTC; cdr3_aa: CASSSGQPGETQYF
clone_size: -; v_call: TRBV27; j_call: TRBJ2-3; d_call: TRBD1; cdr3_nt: TGTGCCAGCAGTTTAATTGGGACAGGATTCACAGATACGCAGTATTTT; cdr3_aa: CASSLIGTGFTDTQYF
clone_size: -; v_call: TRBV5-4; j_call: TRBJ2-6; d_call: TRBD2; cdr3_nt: TGTGCCAGCAGCCTGGGACTAGCGTCTAGCTCTGGGGCCAACGTCCTGACTTTC; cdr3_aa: CASSLGLASSSGANVLTF
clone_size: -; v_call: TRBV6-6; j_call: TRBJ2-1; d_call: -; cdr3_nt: TGTGCCAGCAGCACAGCCCAGGGGTCCTACAATGAGCAGTTCTTC; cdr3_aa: CASSTAQGSYNEQFF
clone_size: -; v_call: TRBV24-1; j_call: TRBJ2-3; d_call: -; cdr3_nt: TGTGCCACCAGTGACGGGGGCACAGATACGCAGTATTTT; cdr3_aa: CATSDGGTDTQYF
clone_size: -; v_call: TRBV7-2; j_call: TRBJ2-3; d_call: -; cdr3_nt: TGTGCCAGCAGCTTAGCTATCAGAAACACAGATACGCAGTATTTT; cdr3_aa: CASSLAIRNTDTQYF
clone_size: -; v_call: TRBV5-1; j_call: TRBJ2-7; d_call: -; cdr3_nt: TGCGCCAGCAGCTTTGGGGCCAACTCCTACGAGCAGTACTTC; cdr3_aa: CASSFGANSYEQYF
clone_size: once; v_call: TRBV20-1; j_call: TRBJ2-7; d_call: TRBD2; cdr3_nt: TGCAGTGCTAGTCTGGGGACTAGCGGGAGCCACGAGCAGTACTTC; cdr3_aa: CSASLGTSGSHEQYF
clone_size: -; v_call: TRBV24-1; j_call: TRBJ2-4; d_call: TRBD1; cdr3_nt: TGTGCCACCGCCGGGACAGGGGTAAACATTCAGTACTTC; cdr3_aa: CATAGTGVNIQYF
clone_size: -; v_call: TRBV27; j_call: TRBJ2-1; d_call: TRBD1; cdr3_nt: TGTGCCAGCAGAACAGGGGCCTACAATGAGCAGTTCTTC; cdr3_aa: CASRTGAYNEQFF
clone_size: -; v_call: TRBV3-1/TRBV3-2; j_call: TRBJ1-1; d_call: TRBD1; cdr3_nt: TGTGCCAGCAGCCCACTGGCAGGGGGTAACACTGAAGCTTTCTTT; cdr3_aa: CASSPLAGGNTEAFF
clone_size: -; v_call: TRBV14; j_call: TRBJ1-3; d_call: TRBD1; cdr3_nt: TGTGCCAGCAGCAAGAGAAGGTCAGGGGGCCCGGACAAAAACACCATATATTTT; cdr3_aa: CASSKRRSGGPDKNTIYF
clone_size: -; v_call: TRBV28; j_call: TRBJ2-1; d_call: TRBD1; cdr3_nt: TGTGCCAGCAGTCCCCCGGGACAGGGCGGCAATGAGCAGTTCTTC; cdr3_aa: CASSPPGQGGNEQFF
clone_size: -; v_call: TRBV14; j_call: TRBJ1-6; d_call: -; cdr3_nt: TGTGCCAGCAGCCAAGGGGGCGAGTCACCCCTCCACTTT; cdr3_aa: CASSQGGESPLHF
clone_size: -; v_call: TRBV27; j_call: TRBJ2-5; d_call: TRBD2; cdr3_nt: TGTGCCAGCAGTTTTCGTAGCGGGGGGTACCAAGAGACCCAGTACTTC; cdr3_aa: CASSFRSGGYQETQYF
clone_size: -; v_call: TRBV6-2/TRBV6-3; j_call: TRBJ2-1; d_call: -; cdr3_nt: TGTGCCAGCAGTTCCCCTGATAGCAATGAGCAGTTCTTC; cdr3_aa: CASSSPDSNEQFF
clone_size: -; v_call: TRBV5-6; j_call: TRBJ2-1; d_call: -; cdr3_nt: TGTGCCAGCAGCTTGTCGGCTAGCTCCTACAATGAGCAGTTCTTC; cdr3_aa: CASSLSASSYNEQFF
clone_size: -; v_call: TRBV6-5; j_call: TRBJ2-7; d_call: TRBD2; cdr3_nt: TGTGCCAGCAGTTACTCCATTCGGGGGGACGACGAGCAGTACTTC; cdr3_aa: CASSYSIRGDDEQYF
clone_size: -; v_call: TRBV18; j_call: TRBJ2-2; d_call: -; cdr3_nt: TGTGCCAGCTCACCAATGACAGGGAGGACCGGGGAGCTGTTTTTT; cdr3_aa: CASSPMTGRTGELFF
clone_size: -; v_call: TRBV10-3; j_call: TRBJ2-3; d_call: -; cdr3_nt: TGTGCCATCAGTGAAACGGCGGGTCGCACAGATACGCAGTATTTT; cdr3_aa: CAISETAGRTDTQYF
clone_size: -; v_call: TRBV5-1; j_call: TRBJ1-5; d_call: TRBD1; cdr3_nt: TGCGCCAGCAGCCGGGACAGTCATCAGCCCCAGCATTTT; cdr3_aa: CASSRDSHQPQHF
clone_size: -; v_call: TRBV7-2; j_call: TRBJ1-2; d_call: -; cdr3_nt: TGTGCCAGCAGCTTAGCATTCCGGGGGAATAACTATGGCTACACCTTC; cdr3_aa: CASSLAFRGNNYGYTF
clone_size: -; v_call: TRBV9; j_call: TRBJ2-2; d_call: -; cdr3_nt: TGTGCCAGCAGCGTACCCCAACAGGGAAATTTTCTTTCGAACACCGGGGAGCTGTTTTTT; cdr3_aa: CASSVPQQGNFLSNTGELFF
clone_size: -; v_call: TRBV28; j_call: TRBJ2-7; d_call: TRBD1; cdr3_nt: TGTGCCAGCAGTTCGACCGGGACAGGGGGTTACGAGCAGTACTTC; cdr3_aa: CASSSTGTGGYEQYF
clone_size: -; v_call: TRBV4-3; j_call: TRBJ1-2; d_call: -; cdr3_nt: TGCGCCAGCAGCCAAGATACATCGACTTCTAACTATGGCTACACCTTC; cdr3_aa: CASSQDTSTSNYGYTF
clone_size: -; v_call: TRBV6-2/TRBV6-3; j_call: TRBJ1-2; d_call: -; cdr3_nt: TGTGCCAGCAGCATACAAGCAGGAACGGACTATGGCTACACCTTC; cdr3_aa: CASSIQAGTDYGYTF